One sample yielded the 30 T cell receptor beta chains listed below, sequenced in a study of cytomegalovirus exposure and HLA in healthy donors. The primer mix had 60 Vbeta and 13 Jbeta primers. TCRdb keeps only in-frame clones here, not all; method: immunoSEQ multiplex PCR. The sample's table shows just over 40,000 clones. Sequencing was performed on PBMCs. The receptors derive from a man aged 30-40 years in good health and CMV-seronegative.

Comments on this clone: A read error may produce the germline difference seen at one junction end. V and J are TRBV9 and TRBJ2-3; D unresolved. The CDR3 is made up of 14 amino acids. Germline CDR1 and CDR2: SGDLS and YYNGEE. CDR3 loop: CASSVPPRADKQYF. The CDR3 bases are TGTGCCAGCAGCGTTCCCCCTAGAGCCGATAAGCAGTATTTT.

The chain combines TRBV6-5 with TRBJ1-5; 10 nucleotides align to TRBD1. The germline V gene has CDR1 MNHEY and CDR2 SVGAGI. This CDR3 is built from 15 residues. The trim removed 4 bases at V and 4 bases at J, leaving 4 bases unmatched. CDR3 region: CASSSGTGVNQPQHF. CDR3 nucleotide sequence: TGTGCCAGCAGTTCCGGGACAGGGGTGAATCAGCCCCAGCATTTT.

The chain links TRBV6-5 to TRBJ2-7, with a possible D match to TRBD2 (5 bases). This CDR3 has 14 amino acids. V gave up 2 bases and J gave up 0 bases, with 8 bases separating them. In germline, CDR1 is MNHEY, CDR2 SVGAGI. The CDR3 is CASSYRGSSYEQYF. DNA for the CDR3: TGTGCCAGCAGTTACCGGGGAAGCTCCTACGAGCAGTACTTC.

The J gene is TRBJ1-5, the V gene TRBV5-1, with TRBD1 identical over 8 bases. With V trimmed by 0 bases and J by 6 bases, 5 bases remained unmatched. This CDR3 has 15 amino acids. The germline V gene encodes CDR1 SGHRS and CDR2 YFSETQ. CDR3 region: CASSLEGQGAQPQHF. In DNA form, the CDR3 reads TGCGCCAGCAGCTTGGAGGGGCAGGGGGCTCAGCCCCAGCATTTT.

The genes are TRBV18 and TRBJ2-7; 7 bases line up with TRBD1. Trimming at V came to 2 bases and at J to 0 bases, leaving 7 bases not matched to a gene. Germline V gene sequence: CDR1 KGHSH, CDR2 LQKENI. This CDR3 contains 16 residues. Here the CDR3 DNA reads TGTGCCAGCTCACCATATCACCGGGACAGCTCCTACGAGCAGTACTTC. This translates into CASSPYHRDSSYEQYF.

This chain joins TRBV7-9 and TRBJ1-4; 11 nucleotides line up with TRBD1. With 5 bases clipped from V and 3 bases from J, the junction kept 8 bases outside the gene matches. The germline CDR1 and CDR2 sequences are SEHNR and FQNEAQ (reference sequence). The CDR3 contains 17 residues. Here the CDR3 reads CASSPLDRGLPNEKLFF. The CDR3 bases are TGTGCCAGCAGCCCCTTGGACAGGGGGCTACCTAATGAAAAACTGTTTTTT.

The chain couples TRBV6-6 to TRBJ1-5; TRBD1 agrees at 8 bases. Trimming took 6 bases from V and 5 from J; bases not matched to a gene: 12. The length of the CDR3 is 16 residues. Germline V gives CDR1 MNHNY, CDR2 SVGAGI (reference sequence). The CDR3 spells CASRADRGWKYQPQHF. CDR3 nucleotides: TGTGCCAGCAGAGCCGACAGGGGATGGAAGTATCAGCCCCAGCATTTT.

This rearrangement joins TRBV9 to TRBJ2-5; D remains unclear. The V gene's germline CDR1 is SGDLS and CDR2 YYNGEE. V dropped 2 bases and J dropped 7 bases, with 12 bases sitting between them. The CDR3 is 13 residues long. In DNA, the CDR3 is TGTGCCAGCAGCGTGACCCCGCCAGGGACCCAGTACTTC. The encoded protein is CASSVTPPGTQYF.

This chain joins TRBV11-2 and TRBJ1-5; a weak D match, TRBD1 (6 bases). This CDR3 contains 14 residues. Trimming shortened V by 5 bases and J by 5 bases, and 13 bases separated the two germline ends. Germline V gene lookup returns CDR1 SGHAT and CDR2 FQNNGV. The CDR3 protein is CASSLGGADQPQHF. The CDR3 coding sequence is TGTGCCAGCAGCCTGGGGGGGGCCGATCAGCCCCAGCATTTT.

CDR3 in amino acids: CASSGGITGNTIYF. As DNA, the CDR3 is TGTGCCAGCAGTGGAGGGATAACTGGAAACACCATATATTTT. V gene TRBV6-6 combines with J gene TRBJ1-3; D not resolved. This CDR3 comprises 14 residues. V was clipped by 5 bases and J by 2 bases, with 10 bases between them. Germline V gives CDR1 MNHNY, CDR2 SVGAGI (reference sequence).

By frequency, this clone is medium-sized (0.01 to 0.1%). The rearrangement uses TRBV6-4 and TRBJ1-1, with D possibly matching TRBD1 (6 bases). This CDR3 region has 14 residues. The V gene's germline CDR1 is MRHNA and CDR2 SNTAGT. V gave up 6 bases and J gave up 0 bases, with 11 bases separating them. CDR3 DNA: TGTGCCAGCAGAGACAGGAGTTTGAACACTGAAGCTTTCTTT. It encodes CASRDRSLNTEAFF.

V and J are TRBV9 and TRBJ2-5; a weak D match, TRBD2 (5 bases). V lost 0 bases, J lost 1 base, and 7 bases lay in between. This CDR3 region has 14 residues. Germline V gene data show CDR1 as SGDLS and CDR2 as YYNGEE. The CDR3 is CASSVDRGQETQYF. CDR3 DNA: TGTGCCAGCAGCGTAGATCGGGGCCAAGAGACCCAGTACTTC.

V gene TRBV6-6 combines with J gene TRBJ2-1, with 8 bases fitting TRBD2. Per the germline V gene, CDR1 is MNHNY and CDR2 is SVGAGI (reference sequence). The CDR3 spans 16 residues. Germline trimming cut 5 bases from V and 7 bases from J; bases unmatched to any gene: 13. The CDR3 nucleotides read TGTGCCAGCAGTCAGCCGAGCGGGGGATGGGGGAATGAGCAGTTCTTC. Protein sequence: CASSQPSGGWGNEQFF.

The chain combines TRBV5-1 with TRBJ2-5; 13 bases agree with TRBD2. This CDR3 region has 17 residues. V gave up 5 bases and J gave up 5 bases; unmatched junction bases: 12. CDR1 is SGHRS, CDR2 YFSETQ, per germline. The CDR3 DNA follows: TGCGCCAGCAGTTCCGGGACTAGCGGGAAGGGGCAGGAGACCCAGTACTTC. This sequence encodes CASSSGTSGKGQETQYF.

The chain joins TRBV6-5 to TRBJ1-3; 8 bases map to TRBD1. Germline V gene data show CDR1 as MNHEY and CDR2 as SVGAGI. The CDR3 consists of 15 residues. J lost 0 bases, V lost 5 bases, and 3 bases had no gene match. The chain's CDR3 is CASSVDRGSGNTIYF. Written as DNA, the CDR3 is TGTGCCAGCAGTGTCGACAGGGGCTCTGGAAACACCATATATTTT.

The V gene is TRBV18, the J gene TRBJ1-5; 7 positions agree with TRBD1. V was pared by 3 bases and J by 1 base, with 9 bases of the junction left unmatched. CDR1 is KGHSH and CDR2 is LQKENI in the germline V gene. The CDR3 length is 17 residues. CDR3 protein: CASSPTKQGMSNQPQHF. For the CDR3, the DNA is TGTGCCAGCTCACCTACCAAACAGGGGATGAGCAATCAGCCCCAGCATTTT.

The V call is TRBV19, the J call TRBJ2-7, with TRBD1 matching 8 bases. CDR3 length equals 12 residues. J gave up 2 bases and V 8 bases, and 2 bases lay outside the gene matches. From germline, CDR1 is LNHDA and CDR2 SQIVND (reference sequence). The CDR3 bases are TGTGCCAGTTCGGACAGGGCCTACGAGCAGTACTTC. Its protein is CASSDRAYEQYF.

The J gene is TRBJ2-7, the V gene TRBV12-5, with a possible D match to TRBD1 (5 bases). Germline-derived CDR1 and CDR2 are LGHNT and FRNRAP. Trimming removed 1 base at V and 2 bases at J, with 15 bases between. CDR3 length equals 16 residues. The CDR3 protein is CASGLDTNRHTYEQYF. For the CDR3, the DNA is TGTGCTAGTGGTTTGGACACCAACAGGCACACCTACGAGCAGTACTTC.

The chain employs TRBV5-1 and TRBJ1-1, with TRBD1 matching 7 bases. CDR3 size: 16 residues. Germline CDR1 is SGHRS and CDR2 is YFSETQ. After removal of 0 bases from V and 5 bases from J, the junction contained 10 bases not matched to a gene. The CDR3 here is CASSLDKMLTGTEAFF. In DNA, the CDR3 is TGCGCCAGCAGCTTGGACAAAATGCTGACAGGGACTGAAGCTTTCTTT.

The chain has TRBV29-1 and TRBJ1-1; 7 nucleotides agree with TRBD1. V shed 0 bases and J 1 base; nucleotides not matched to a gene: 5. Germline CDR1 reads SQVTM; CDR2 reads ANQGSEA. There are 15 residues in the CDR3. This chain's CDR3 is CSVEDVGTENTEAFF. CDR3 DNA sequence: TGCAGCGTTGAAGATGTTGGGACAGAGAACACTGAAGCTTTCTTT.

This chain joins TRBV7-2 and TRBJ2-1; the match to TRBD2 covers 7 bases. The CDR3 spans 17 residues. V was pared by 1 base and J by 7 bases, with 13 bases of the junction left unmatched. Germline CDR1 is SGHTA and CDR2 is FQGNSA. In DNA form, the CDR3 reads TGTGCCAGCAGCTTAGAAGACGGCGGGAGTGGGTCGAATGAGCAGTTCTTC. Translation: CASSLEDGGSGSNEQFF.

CDR3 DNA: TGTGCCAGCAGTTTCCTCCAAGAGACCCAGTACTTC. It translates to CASSFLQETQYF. The chain links TRBV27 to TRBJ2-5; no reliable D call. Trimming removed 3 bases at V and 1 base at J, with 3 bases between. Germline assignment: CDR1 MNHEY and CDR2 SMNVEV (reference sequence). The CDR3 is 12 amino acids.

This chain uses TRBV4-3 with TRBJ1-2, with 11 bases matching TRBD1. CDR1 is LGHNA, CDR2 YSLEER, per germline. The V segment lost 1 base and the J segment 7 bases; nucleotides outside the gene matches: 5. The CDR3 runs to 15 residues. The CDR3 region is CASSQGTGGASGYTF. DNA for the CDR3: TGCGCCAGCAGCCAAGGGACAGGGGGCGCTTCTGGCTACACCTTC.

The CDR3 loop reads CASSRRGGYSYEQYF. The CDR3 DNA reads as TGTGCCAGCAGCCGTCGGGGGGGATACTCCTACGAGCAGTACTTC. The V call is TRBV9, the J call TRBJ2-7; 8 bases map to TRBD2. Germline V lookup: CDR1 SGDLS, CDR2 YYNGEE. J gave up 0 bases and V 4 bases, and 6 bases lay outside the gene matches. The CDR3 spans 15 residues.

This sequence joins TRBV27 and TRBJ2-1, with D tentatively TRBD2 (6 bases). CDR1 and CDR2 (germline): MNHEY, SMNVEV (reference sequence). The CDR3 has 12 residues. Trimming stripped 10 bases from V and 5 bases from J, with 12 bases between. The CDR3 DNA is TGTGCCACCTCGGGACTTGACAATGAGCAGTTCTTC. This codes for CATSGLDNEQFF.

J is TRBJ2-5 and V is TRBV9; 7 positions match TRBD1. The CDR3 extends over 19 amino acids. After removal of 0 bases from V and 1 base from J, the junction contained 15 bases not matched to a gene. CDR1 and CDR2 (germline): SGDLS, YYNGEE. The CDR3 sequence is CASSVGTPTGRLLQETQYF. The DNA for the CDR3 is TGTGCCAGCAGCGTAGGGACCCCGACAGGGCGCCTCCTCCAAGAGACCCAGTACTTC.

J is TRBJ1-2 and V is TRBV7-2; no firm D call. Germline CDR1 and CDR2: SGHTA and FQGNSA. This CDR3 is built from 13 residues. V was shortened by 5 bases and J by 6 bases, with 13 bases between the two germline ends. CDR3 sequence (DNA): TGTGCCAGCAGCCCCACCTATGATAATGGCTACACCTTC. It translates to CASSPTYDNGYTF.

The genes are TRBV7-9 and TRBJ2-7, with D perhaps TRBD1 (6 bases). Trimming took off 1 base at V and 1 base at J, with 8 bases between the two ends. Germline V lookup: CDR1 SEHNR, CDR2 FQNEAQ (reference sequence). The CDR3 contains 14 residues. CDR3 residues: CASSLVGGSYEQYF. As DNA, the CDR3 is TGTGCCAGCAGCTTAGTAGGGGGTTCCTACGAGCAGTACTTC.

The rearrangement links TRBV25-1 to TRBJ1-5; maybe TRBD1 (5 bases). This CDR3 comprises 13 residues. The V gene's germline CDR1 is MGHDK and CDR2 SYGVNS. Between the trimmed V and J ends, which lost 2 bases and 9 bases, there was a span of 11 bases. Here the CDR3 reads CASSERGRGPQHF. CDR3 nucleotides: TGTGCCAGCAGTGAAAGAGGGAGGGGGCCCCAGCATTTT.

The chain couples TRBV7-8 to TRBJ1-2; D remains unclear. Germline values: CDR1 SGHVS, CDR2 FQNEAQ. The CDR3 length is 13 residues. Deletions cut 5 bases from V and 4 bases from J, with 11 bases between. The CDR3 DNA reads TGTGCCAGCAGCGAAGAGGGTGGCTATGGCTACACCTTC. It specifies CASSEEGGYGYTF. Drawing the rest from reference TRBV7-8 and TRBJ1-2, the complete variable domain is GAGVSQSPRYKVAKRGQDVALRCDPISGHVSLFWYQQALGQGPEFLTYFQNEAQLDKSGLPSDRFFAERPEGSVSTLKIQRTQQEDSAVYLCASSEEGGYGYTFGSGTRLTVV.